A selection of T cell receptor beta chains follows, all from one sample in a study of cytomegalovirus exposure and HLA in healthy donors. Sequencing used immunoSEQ multiplex PCR; TCRdb keeps in-frame clones, though not all of them. The sample has roughly 60,000 clones; more than 85% are singletons. Material for sequencing was PBMCs. Receptors were obtained from a woman in her thirties in good health and CMV-seronegative. Each CDR3 is given with its conserved first and last residue. D genes are given only for firm matches. Clone size is stated in some rows and not others, as once, few, many or a class when expanded.

>TRBV7-3|TRBD2|NA|TRBJ2-1
CASSSMVASGSDEQFF
TGTGCCAGCAGCTCGATGGTGGCTAGCGGGTCTGATGAGCAGTTCTTC
>TRBV19|NA|NA|TRBJ2-6
CASSIAVFGANVLTF
TGTGCCAGTAGTATAGCCGTTTTTGGGGCCAACGTCCTGACTTTC
>TRBV10-3|NA|NA|TRBJ1-2
CAIRWEENYGYTF
TGTGCCATCAGGTGGGAGGAAAACTATGGCTACACCTTC
>TRBV6-5|TRBD2|few|TRBJ2-7
CASSSMSGGSYEQYF
TGTGCCAGCAGTTCTATGAGCGGCGGGAGCTACGAGCAGTACTTC
>TRBV19|TRBD2|once|TRBJ2-3
CASRTSGRETDTQYF
TGTGCCAGTAGAACAAGCGGGAGGGAAACAGATACGCAGTATTTT
>TRBV19|NA|NA|TRBJ1-5
CASSIAQNQPQHF
TGTGCCAGTAGTATCGCACAGAATCAGCCCCAGCATTTT
>TRBV5-5|NA|NA|TRBJ2-5
CASSLAVGRSQETQYF
TGTGCCAGCAGCTTGGCCGTCGGGAGATCCCAAGAGACCCAGTACTTC
>TRBV6-5|NA|NA|TRBJ2-5
CASSQGLKETQYF
TGTGCCAGCAGCCAAGGACTGAAAGAGACCCAGTACTTC
>TRBV6-5|NA|NA|TRBJ1-1
CASRTRTEQAFF
TGTGCCAGCAGGACGCGAACCGAACAGGCGTTCTTT
>TRBV5-1|TRBD1|once|TRBJ2-1
CASSLEGQGVNEQFF
TGCGCCAGCAGCTTGGAGGGACAGGGGGTAAATGAGCAGTTCTTC
>TRBV30|TRBD2|NA|TRBJ2-3
CAWGLAGGITDTQYF
TGTGCCTGGGGTCTAGCGGGAGGTATTACAGATACGCAGTATTTT